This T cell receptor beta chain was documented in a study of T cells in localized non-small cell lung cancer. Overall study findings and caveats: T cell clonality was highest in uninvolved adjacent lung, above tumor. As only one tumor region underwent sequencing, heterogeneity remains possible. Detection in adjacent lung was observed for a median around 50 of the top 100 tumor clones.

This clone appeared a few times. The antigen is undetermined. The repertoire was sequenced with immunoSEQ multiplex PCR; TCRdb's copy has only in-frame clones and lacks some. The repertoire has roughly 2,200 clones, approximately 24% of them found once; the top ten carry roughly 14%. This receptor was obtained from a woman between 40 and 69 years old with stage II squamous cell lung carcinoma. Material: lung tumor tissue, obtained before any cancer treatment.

CDR3 sequence: CATSRAITSGGYEQYF. CDR3 DNA sequence: TGTGCCACCAGCAGAGCAATTACGAGCGGGGGCTACGAGCAGTACTTC. The gene calls are TRBV15 and TRBJ2-7, with 8 bases lining up with TRBD2. Germline loops: CDR1 LNHNV, CDR2 YYDKDF (reference sequence). The J segment lost 3 bases and the V segment lost 1 base, leaving 8 bases of the junction unmatched. There are 16 residues in the CDR3.